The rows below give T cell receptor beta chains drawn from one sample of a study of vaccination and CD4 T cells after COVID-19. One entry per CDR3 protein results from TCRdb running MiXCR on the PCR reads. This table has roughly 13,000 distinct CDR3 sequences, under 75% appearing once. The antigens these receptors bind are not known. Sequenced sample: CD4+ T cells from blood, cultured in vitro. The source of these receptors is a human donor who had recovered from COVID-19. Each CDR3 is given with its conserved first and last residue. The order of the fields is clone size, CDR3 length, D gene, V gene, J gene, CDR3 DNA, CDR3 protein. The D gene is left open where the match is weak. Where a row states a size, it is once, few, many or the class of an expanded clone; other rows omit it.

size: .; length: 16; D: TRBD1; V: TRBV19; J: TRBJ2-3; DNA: TGTGCCAGTAGTCGAGCAGGACAGGGTGGGGCAGATACGCAGTATTTT; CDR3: CASSRAGQGGADTQYF
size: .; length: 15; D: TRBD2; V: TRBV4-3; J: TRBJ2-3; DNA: TGCGCCAGCAGCCAAAACCGCCTAGCGGGAGATACGCAGTATTTT; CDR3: CASSQNRLAGDTQYF
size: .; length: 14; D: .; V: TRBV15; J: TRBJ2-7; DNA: TGTGCCACCAGCAGCTCAGGAAGCTCCTACGAGCAGTACTTC; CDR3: CATSSSGSSYEQYF
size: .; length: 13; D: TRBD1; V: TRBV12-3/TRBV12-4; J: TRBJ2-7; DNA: TGTGCCAGCAATCCGGGACAGGGGGTGGCACAGTACTTC; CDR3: CASNPGQGVAQYF
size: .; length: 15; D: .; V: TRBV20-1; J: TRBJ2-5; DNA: TGCAGTGCTAGAGATAACTCCGGTCCTCAAGAGACCCAGTACTTC; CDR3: CSARDNSGPQETQYF
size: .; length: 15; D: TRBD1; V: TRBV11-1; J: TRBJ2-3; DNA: TGTGCCAGCAGCTCCTCTCAGGGGGCGGTAGATACGCAGTATTTT; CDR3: CASSSSQGAVDTQYF
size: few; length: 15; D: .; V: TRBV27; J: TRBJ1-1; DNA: TGTGCCAGCAGTTTATCAAAGGGGACTATGACTGAAGCTTTCTTT; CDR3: CASSLSKGTMTEAFF
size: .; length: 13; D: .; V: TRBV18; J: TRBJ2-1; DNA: TGTGCCAGCTCACTGGGGCCAGAAAGGGAGCAGTTCTTC; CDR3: CASSLGPEREQFF
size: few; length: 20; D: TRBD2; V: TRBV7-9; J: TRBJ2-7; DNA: TGTGCCAGCAGCTTACGCGTCCCGGGACTAGCGGGAGTAACCTCCTACGAGCAGTACTTC; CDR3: CASSLRVPGLAGVTSYEQYF
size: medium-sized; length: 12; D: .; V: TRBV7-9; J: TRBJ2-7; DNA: TGTGCCAGCTCGGAGCAGTCCTACGAGCAGTACTTC; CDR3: CASSEQSYEQYF
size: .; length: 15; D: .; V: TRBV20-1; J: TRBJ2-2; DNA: TGCAGTGCTTGTAGCACGGTTTCGAACACCGGGGAGCTGTTTTTT; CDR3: CSACSTVSNTGELFF
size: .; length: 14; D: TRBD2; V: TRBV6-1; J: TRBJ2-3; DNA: TGTGCCAGCGTACTAGCGGGCCGCACAGATACGCAGTATTTT; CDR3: CASVLAGRTDTQYF
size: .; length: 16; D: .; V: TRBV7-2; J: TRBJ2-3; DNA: TGTGCCAGCAGCTTAAATCGCGGAGGGGGGGCAGATACGCAGTATTTT; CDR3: CASSLNRGGGADTQYF
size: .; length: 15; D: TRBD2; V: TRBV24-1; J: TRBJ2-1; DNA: TGTGCCACCAGTGATTTGCAGCGGGAGGGGGGTGAGCAGTTCTTC; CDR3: CATSDLQREGGEQFF
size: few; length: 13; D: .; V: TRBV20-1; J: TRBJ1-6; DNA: TGCAGTGCTAGAACCGGGGTTAATTCACCCCTCCACTTT; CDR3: CSARTGVNSPLHF
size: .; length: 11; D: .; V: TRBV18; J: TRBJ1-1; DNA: TGTGCCAGCTCACAGATTGCTGAAGCTTTCTTT; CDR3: CASSQIAEAFF
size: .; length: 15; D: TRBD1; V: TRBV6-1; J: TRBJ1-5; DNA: TGTGCCAGCAGTGAAGAGGGGACAGGGTATCAGCCCCAGCATTTT; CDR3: CASSEEGTGYQPQHF
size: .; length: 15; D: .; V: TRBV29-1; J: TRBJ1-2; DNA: TGCAGCGTTGACGGAGTCGAGGGCGGGTTCTATGGCTACACCTTC; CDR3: CSVDGVEGGFYGYTF
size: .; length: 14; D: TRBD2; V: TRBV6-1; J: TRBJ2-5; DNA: TGTGCCAGCAGGGCACTAGCGGGAGTAGGAGCCCAGTACTTC; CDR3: CASRALAGVGAQYF
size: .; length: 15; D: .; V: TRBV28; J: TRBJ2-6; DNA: TGTGCCAGCAGTAGAATTTCCTCTGGGGCCAACGTCCTGACTTTC; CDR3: CASSRISSGANVLTF
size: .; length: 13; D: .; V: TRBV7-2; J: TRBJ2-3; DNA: TGTGCCAGCAGCCCCGAGCACAGGGTCGCGCAGTATTTT; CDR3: CASSPEHRVAQYF
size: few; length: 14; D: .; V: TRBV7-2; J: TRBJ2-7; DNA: TGTGCCAGCAGCTTCCTGATAATCTCCTACGAGCAGTACTTC; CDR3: CASSFLIISYEQYF
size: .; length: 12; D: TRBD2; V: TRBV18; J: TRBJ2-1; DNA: TGTGCCAGCTCAGGCTTTAGCGGGCTAGCCTTCTTC; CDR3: CASSGFSGLAFF
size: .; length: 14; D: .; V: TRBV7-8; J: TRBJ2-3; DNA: TGTGCCAGCAGGGAACTAGCTCACACAGATACGCAGTATTTT; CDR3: CASRELAHTDTQYF
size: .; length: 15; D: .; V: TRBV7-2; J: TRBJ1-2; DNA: TGTGCCAGCAGCCCCGGACATCGGCTCAACTATGGCTACACCTTC; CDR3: CASSPGHRLNYGYTF
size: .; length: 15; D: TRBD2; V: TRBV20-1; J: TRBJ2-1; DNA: TGCAGTGCCCCCCGTTGGGGCGGGAGATGGGATGAGCAGTTCTTC; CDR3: CSAPRWGGRWDEQFF
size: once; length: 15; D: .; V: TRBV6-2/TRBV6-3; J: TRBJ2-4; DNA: TGTGCCAGCAGTTACAGGGCCGGGGGCAAAAACATTCAGTACTTC; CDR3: CASSYRAGGKNIQYF
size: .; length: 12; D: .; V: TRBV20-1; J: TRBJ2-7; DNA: TGCAGTGCGAATGGGAATTCCTACGAGCAGTACTTC; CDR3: CSANGNSYEQYF
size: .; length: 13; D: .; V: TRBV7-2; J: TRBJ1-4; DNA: TGTGCCAGCACCCACTCCACGGGTGAAAAACTGTTTTTT; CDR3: CASTHSTGEKLFF
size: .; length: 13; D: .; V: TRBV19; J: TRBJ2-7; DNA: TGTGCCAGTAGTATAAGTAGGAATCACGAGCAGTACTTC; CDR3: CASSISRNHEQYF
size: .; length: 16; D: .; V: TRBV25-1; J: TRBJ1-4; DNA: TGTGCCAGCAGTGAACTACAGGGAGGGAGGAGTGAAAAACTGTTTTTT; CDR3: CASSELQGGRSEKLFF
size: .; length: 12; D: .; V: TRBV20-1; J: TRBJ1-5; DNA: TGCAGTGCTACGCAAACGCGAAGGCCCCAGCATTTT; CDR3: CSATQTRRPQHF
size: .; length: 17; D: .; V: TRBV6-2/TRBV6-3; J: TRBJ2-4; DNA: TGTGCCAGCAGTTACTCTTGGAGCGGACTTAGCTTGGACATTCAGTACTTC; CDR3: CASSYSWSGLSLDIQYF
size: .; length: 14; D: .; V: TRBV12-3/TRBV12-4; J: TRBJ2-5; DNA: TGTGCCAGCAGTTTCCGCGGGATCCAAGAGACCCAGTACTTC; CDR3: CASSFRGIQETQYF
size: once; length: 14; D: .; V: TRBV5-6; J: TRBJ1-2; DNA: TGTGCCAGCAGCTTTCTAGGGCAGCTTTATGGCTACACCTTC; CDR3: CASSFLGQLYGYTF
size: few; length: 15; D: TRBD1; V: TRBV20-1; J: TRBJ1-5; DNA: TGCAGTGCTTTAACTCAGGGGGCTGGTGGACAGCCCCAGCATTTT; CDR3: CSALTQGAGGQPQHF
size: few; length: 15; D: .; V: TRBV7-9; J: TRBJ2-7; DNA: TGTGCCAGCAGCCCCGGTGACTGGAAGTTATACGAGCAGTACTTC; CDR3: CASSPGDWKLYEQYF
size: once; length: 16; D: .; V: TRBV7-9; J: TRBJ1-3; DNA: TGTGCCAGCAGCCAAGGCTTCGGGAGAACAGGAAACACCATATATTTT; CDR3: CASSQGFGRTGNTIYF
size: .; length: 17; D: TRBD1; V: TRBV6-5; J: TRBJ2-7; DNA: TGTGCCAGCAGTTATCGATCCGGGACAGGCCTCTCCTACGAGCAGTACTTC; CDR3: CASSYRSGTGLSYEQYF
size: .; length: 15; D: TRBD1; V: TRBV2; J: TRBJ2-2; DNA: TGTGCCAGCAGCCCCGGACAGGGGAACACCGGGGAGCTGTTTTTT; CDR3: CASSPGQGNTGELFF
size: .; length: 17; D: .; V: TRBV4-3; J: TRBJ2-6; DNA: TGCGCCAGCAGCCAAGATGCGTCATCCTCTGGGGCCAACGTCCTGACTTTC; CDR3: CASSQDASSSGANVLTF
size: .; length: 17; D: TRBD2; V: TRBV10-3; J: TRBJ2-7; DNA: TGTGCCATCAGTGAGTCGCGGACTAGCGGATACCACTACGAGCAGTACTTC; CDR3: CAISESRTSGYHYEQYF
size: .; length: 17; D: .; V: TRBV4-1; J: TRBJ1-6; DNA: TGCGCCAGCAGCCAAGACCCGGGAAGGGCCTATAATTCACCCCTCCACTTT; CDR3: CASSQDPGRAYNSPLHF
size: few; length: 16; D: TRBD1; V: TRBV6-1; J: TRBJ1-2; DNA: TGTGCCAGCAGCCGTCCCGGGACAGGGGACGGCTATGGCTACACCTTC; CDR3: CASSRPGTGDGYGYTF
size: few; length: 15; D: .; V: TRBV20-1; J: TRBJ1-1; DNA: TGCAGTGCCGAGGCGACAAATCGGGGGTGGACTGAAGCTTTCTTT; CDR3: CSAEATNRGWTEAFF
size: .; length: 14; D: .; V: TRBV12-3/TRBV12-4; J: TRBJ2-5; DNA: TGTGCCAGCAGTTTAAGGCTAGGGGAAGAGACCCAGTACTTC; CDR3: CASSLRLGEETQYF
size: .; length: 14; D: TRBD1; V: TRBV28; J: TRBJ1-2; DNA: TGTGCCAGCAGTACAGGGGCATTCAGCTATGGCTACACCTTC; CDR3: CASSTGAFSYGYTF
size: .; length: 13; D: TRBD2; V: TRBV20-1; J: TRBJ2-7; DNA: TGCAGTGCTAGGACTAGCGGGTTCTACGAGCAGTACTTC; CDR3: CSARTSGFYEQYF
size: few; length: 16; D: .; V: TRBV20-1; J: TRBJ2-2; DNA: TGCAGTGCTAGAGAACCGGGACGGTCGAACACCGGGGAGCTGTTTTTT; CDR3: CSAREPGRSNTGELFF
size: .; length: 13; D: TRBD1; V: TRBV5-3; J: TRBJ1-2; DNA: TGTGCCAGAAGCCTTGACAGGGAGGTTGGCTACACCTTC; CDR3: CARSLDREVGYTF
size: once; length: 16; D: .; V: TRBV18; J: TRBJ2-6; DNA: TGTGCCAGCTCACCACCGAGAAGGGCTGGGGCCAACGTCCTGACTTTC; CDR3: CASSPPRRAGANVLTF
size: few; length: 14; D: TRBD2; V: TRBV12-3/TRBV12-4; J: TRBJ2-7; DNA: TGTGCCAGCAGTTTATCGGGACTAGTAAACGAGCAGTACTTC; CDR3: CASSLSGLVNEQYF
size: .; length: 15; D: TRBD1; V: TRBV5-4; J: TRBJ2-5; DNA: TGTGCCAGCAGCTTGGAGCGCAGGGGGCCAGAGACCCAGTACTTC; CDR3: CASSLERRGPETQYF
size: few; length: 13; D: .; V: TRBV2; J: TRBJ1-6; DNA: TGTGCCACCGTAACAGAGTATAATTCACCCCTCCACTTT; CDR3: CATVTEYNSPLHF
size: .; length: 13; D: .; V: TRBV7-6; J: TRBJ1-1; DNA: TGTGCCAGCAGCTTACCTTTGGGCACTGAAGCTTTCTTT; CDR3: CASSLPLGTEAFF
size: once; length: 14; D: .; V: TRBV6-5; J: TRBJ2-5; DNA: TGTGCCAGCAGTTACACCAGGGTGCGGGAGACCCAGTACTTC; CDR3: CASSYTRVRETQYF